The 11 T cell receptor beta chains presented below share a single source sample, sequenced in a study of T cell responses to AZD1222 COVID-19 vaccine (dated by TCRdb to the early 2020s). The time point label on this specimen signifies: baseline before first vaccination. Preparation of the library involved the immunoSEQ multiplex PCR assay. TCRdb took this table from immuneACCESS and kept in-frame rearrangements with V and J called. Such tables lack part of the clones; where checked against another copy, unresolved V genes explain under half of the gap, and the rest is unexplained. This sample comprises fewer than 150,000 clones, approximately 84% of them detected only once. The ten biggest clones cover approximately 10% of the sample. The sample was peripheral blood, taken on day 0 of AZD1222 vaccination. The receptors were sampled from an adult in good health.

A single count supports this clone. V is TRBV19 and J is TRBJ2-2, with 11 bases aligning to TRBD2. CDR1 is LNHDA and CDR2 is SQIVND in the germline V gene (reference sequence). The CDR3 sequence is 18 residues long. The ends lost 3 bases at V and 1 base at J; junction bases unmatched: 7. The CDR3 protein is CASSIFKGLAGNTGELFF. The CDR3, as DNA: TGTGCCAGTAGTATCTTCAAAGGACTAGCGGGGAACACCGGGGAGCTGTTTTTT.

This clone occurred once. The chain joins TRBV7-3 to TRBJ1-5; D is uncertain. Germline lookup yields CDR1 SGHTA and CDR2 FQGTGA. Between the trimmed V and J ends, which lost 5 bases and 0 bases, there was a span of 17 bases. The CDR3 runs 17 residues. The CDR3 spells CASSPISPLFSNQPQHF. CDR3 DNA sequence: TGTGCCAGCAGCCCGATAAGCCCCCTCTTTAGCAATCAGCCCCAGCATTTT.

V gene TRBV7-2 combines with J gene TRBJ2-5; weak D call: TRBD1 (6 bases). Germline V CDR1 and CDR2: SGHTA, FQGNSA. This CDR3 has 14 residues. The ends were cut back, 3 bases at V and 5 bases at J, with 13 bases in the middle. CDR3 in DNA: TGTGCCAGCAGCTTCACAGGGCCGGCGGAGACCCAGTACTTC. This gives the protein CASSFTGPAETQYF.

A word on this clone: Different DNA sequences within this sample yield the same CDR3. As DNA, the CDR3 is TGCGCCAGCAGCTTGGCCGAGGGTAACTATGGCTACACCTTC. This translates into CASSLAEGNYGYTF. The chain couples TRBV5-1 to TRBJ1-2; D not resolved. The germline V gene encodes CDR1 SGHRS and CDR2 YFSETQ. V was trimmed by 0 bases and J by 1 base, leaving 7 bases between them. The CDR3 has 14 amino acids.

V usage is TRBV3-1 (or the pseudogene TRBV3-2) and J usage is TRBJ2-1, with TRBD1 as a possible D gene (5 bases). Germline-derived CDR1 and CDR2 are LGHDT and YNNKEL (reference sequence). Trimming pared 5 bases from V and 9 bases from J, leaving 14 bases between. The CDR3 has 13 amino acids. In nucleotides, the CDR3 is TGTGCCAGCAGCTCTCACTCCCAGGGTGAGCAGTTCTTC. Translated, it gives CASSSHSQGEQFF.

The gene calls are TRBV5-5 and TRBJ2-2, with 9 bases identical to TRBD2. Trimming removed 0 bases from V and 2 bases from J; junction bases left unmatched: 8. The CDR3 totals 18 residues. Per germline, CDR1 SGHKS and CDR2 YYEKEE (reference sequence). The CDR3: CASSLVRSGSGNTGELFF. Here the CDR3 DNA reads TGTGCCAGCAGCTTGGTTCGTAGCGGGAGTGGAAACACCGGGGAGCTGTTTTTT.

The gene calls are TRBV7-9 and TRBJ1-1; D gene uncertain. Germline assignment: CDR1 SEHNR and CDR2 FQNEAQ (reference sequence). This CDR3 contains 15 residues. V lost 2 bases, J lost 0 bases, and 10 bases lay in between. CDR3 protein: CASSLRVVLNTEAFF. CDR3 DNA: TGTGCCAGCAGCTTAAGGGTGGTCTTGAACACTGAAGCTTTCTTT.

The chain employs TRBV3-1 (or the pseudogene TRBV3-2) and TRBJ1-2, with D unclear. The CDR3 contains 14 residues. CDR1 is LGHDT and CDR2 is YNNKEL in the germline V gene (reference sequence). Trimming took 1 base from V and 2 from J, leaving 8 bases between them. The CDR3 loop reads CASSQVAANYGYTF. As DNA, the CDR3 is TGTGCCAGCAGCCAAGTGGCAGCCAACTATGGCTACACCTTC.

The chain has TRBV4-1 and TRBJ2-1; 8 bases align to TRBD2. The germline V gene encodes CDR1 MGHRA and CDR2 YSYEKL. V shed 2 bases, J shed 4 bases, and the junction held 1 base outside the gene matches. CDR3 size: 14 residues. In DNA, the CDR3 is TGCGCCAGCAGCCAAAGCGGGGGATACAATGAGCAGTTCTTC. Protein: CASSQSGGYNEQFF.

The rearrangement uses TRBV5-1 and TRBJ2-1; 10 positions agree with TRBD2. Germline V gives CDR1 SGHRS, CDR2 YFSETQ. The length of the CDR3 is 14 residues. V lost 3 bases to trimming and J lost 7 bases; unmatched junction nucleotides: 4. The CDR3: CASSWGLANNEQFF. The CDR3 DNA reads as TGCGCCAGCAGCTGGGGACTAGCGAATAATGAGCAGTTCTTC.

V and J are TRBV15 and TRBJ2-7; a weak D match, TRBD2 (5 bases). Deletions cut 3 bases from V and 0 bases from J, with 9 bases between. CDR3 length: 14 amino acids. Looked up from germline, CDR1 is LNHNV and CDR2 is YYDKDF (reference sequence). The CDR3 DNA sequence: TGTGCCACCAGCAGTAGCCGGGGCTCCTACGAGCAGTACTTC. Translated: CATSSSRGSYEQYF. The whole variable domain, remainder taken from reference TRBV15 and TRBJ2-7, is DAMVIQNPRYQVTQFGKPVTLSCSQTLNHNVMYWYQQKSSQAPKLLFHYYDKDFNNEADTPDNFQSRRPNTSFCFLDIRSPGLGDTAMYLCATSSSRGSYEQYFGPGTRLTVT.